Below, one T cell receptor beta chain is given with its context. Germline loops: CDR1 MRHNA, CDR2 SNTAGT. Trimming took off 4 bases at V and 5 bases at J, with 14 bases between the two ends. The CDR3 runs to 15 residues. This sample stems from a study of T cell repertoires in cytomegalovirus infection. TCRdb re-called the reads with MiXCR, one entry per CDR3 protein. The sample lists fewer than 200,000 distinct CDR3 sequences, roughly 20% occurring once. The sequence came from a human donor in good health (CMV status not recorded). Some clones in this sample may be carry-over from other donors' samples. The sequenced material came from PBMCs. The chain is built from TRBV6-4 and TRBJ2-2, with D possibly matching TRBD2 (6 bases). This CDR3 reads CASSGSGTGTGELFF. CDR3 coding DNA: TGTGCCAGCAGTGGATCCGGGACTGGTACCGGGGAGCTGTTTTTT.